Below, one T cell receptor (beta chain) is given with its context. The record originates from a study of blood T cell repertoires in COVID-19. The V gene lost 4 bases and the J gene lost 1 base, with 14 bases spanning the gap. The CDR3 covers 15 residues. Per the germline V gene, CDR1 is LGHNA and CDR2 is YSLEER. Original processing methods: Cell counts per sample came from amplifying reference gene primers. Sequenced by immunoSEQ multiplex PCR; TCRdb stores in-frame clones only, minus some. V and J calls and clone size are copied from that table; D and trimming were computed from the DNA. The data contain around 160,000 clones, approximately 91% of them singletons.

This receptor was taken from a human donor in a cohort sampled during active COVID-19. The sequencing sample was made of peripheral blood. This chain joins TRBV4-3 and TRBJ2-7; tentative D call: TRBD1 (6 bases). CDR3 in DNA: TGCGCCAGCAGCCCTACACTCGGACAGTCCTACGAGCAGTACTTC. Its translation: CASSPTLGQSYEQYF.